This is a list of T cell receptor beta chains from one sample in a study of blood T cell repertoires in COVID-19. The data were produced by immunoSEQ multiplex PCR, yet TCRdb's version contains in-frame clones alone and is incomplete. The table has approximately 330,000 clones, 80% to 90% seen once. Sequencing was done on a sample of peripheral blood. These receptors were taken from a man aged 25 to 40 with COVID-19, enrolled during active disease. The CDR3 runs from the conserved cysteine through the conserved F or W. A D gene is named only where the DNA matches it firmly. Size is stated for part of the rows, as once, few or many counts, or as a class when the clone is expanded.

size: -; J: TRBJ1-1; D: TRBD1; V: TRBV12-3/TRBV12-4; DNA: TGTGCCAGCAGTGGGGGACAGGGCGCAGCTTTCTTT; CDR3: CASSGGQGAAFF
size: -; J: TRBJ2-1; D: -; V: TRBV18; DNA: TGTGCCAGCTCACCCAACGACAGTGGGGAGCAGTTCTTC; CDR3: CASSPNDSGEQFF
size: -; J: TRBJ1-2; D: -; V: TRBV10-1; DNA: TGCGCCGGCAAGACAGAGGCCTTGGGCTACACCTTC; CDR3: CAGKTEALGYTF
size: -; J: TRBJ1-2; D: TRBD1; V: TRBV18; DNA: TGTGCCAGCTCATCAATGGACAGGGCTCTACCTAACTATGGCTACACCTTC; CDR3: CASSSMDRALPNYGYTF
size: many; J: TRBJ1-3; D: TRBD1; V: TRBV11-3; DNA: TGTGCCAGCAGCTTACAGGGGGCGACTGGAAACACCATATATTTT; CDR3: CASSLQGATGNTIYF
size: -; J: TRBJ2-7; D: TRBD1; V: TRBV18; DNA: TGTGCCAGCTCAGGTTGGACAGGGGCCCCTAGCGAGCAGTACTTC; CDR3: CASSGWTGAPSEQYF
size: -; J: TRBJ1-2; D: -; V: TRBV7-2; DNA: TGTGCCAGCAGCACGGGACATACCGCGCCTTATGGCTACACCTTC; CDR3: CASSTGHTAPYGYTF
size: -; J: TRBJ2-3; D: TRBD2; V: TRBV28; DNA: TGTGCCAGCGCGAATGCCGGGACTAGCGTCACAGATACGCAGTATTTT; CDR3: CASANAGTSVTDTQYF
size: -; J: TRBJ2-7; D: -; V: TRBV28; DNA: TGTGCCAGCAGCGTCCCAGGGGTGGTGTACGAGCAGTACTTC; CDR3: CASSVPGVVYEQYF
size: -; J: TRBJ1-2; D: -; V: TRBV15; DNA: TGTGCCACCAGCACCCGGGACACCCGCTATGGCTACACCTTC; CDR3: CATSTRDTRYGYTF
size: -; J: TRBJ2-1; D: TRBD2; V: TRBV18; DNA: TGTGCCAGCTCACCGTCACTAGCGGGAGGCGGAAATGAGCAGTTCTTC; CDR3: CASSPSLAGGGNEQFF
size: -; J: TRBJ2-5; D: TRBD2; V: TRBV7-2; DNA: TGTGCCAGCAGCTTGGAGTTAGCGGGGGACCCAAAGTACTTC; CDR3: CASSLELAGDPKYF
size: -; J: TRBJ2-7; D: TRBD2; V: TRBV11-2; DNA: TGTGCCAGCAGCTTATCTAGCGGGGGGTTCGAGCAGTACTTC; CDR3: CASSLSSGGFEQYF
size: -; J: TRBJ1-2; D: TRBD1; V: TRBV6-1; DNA: TGTGCCAGCAGCGGACAGGGGGGCTTGGGCTATGGCTACACCTTC; CDR3: CASSGQGGLGYGYTF
size: once; J: TRBJ1-1; D: TRBD1; V: TRBV6-5; DNA: TGTGCCAGCTTGCCAGGGGGCAACACTGAAGCTTTCTTT; CDR3: CASLPGGNTEAFF
size: -; J: TRBJ1-2; D: -; V: TRBV29-1; DNA: TGCAGCGTTGTGGGGGGGGGTAGGTCCTATGGCTACACCTTC; CDR3: CSVVGGGRSYGYTF
size: -; J: TRBJ2-2; D: -; V: TRBV5-1; DNA: TGCGCCAGCAGCTTCCAGGGCAGCGGGGAGCTGTTTTTT; CDR3: CASSFQGSGELFF
size: once; J: TRBJ2-7; D: TRBD1; V: TRBV5-1; DNA: TGCGCCAGCAGCTTGGAACCGGGACAGGGGGCAGGCGAGCAGTACTTC; CDR3: CASSLEPGQGAGEQYF
size: -; J: TRBJ2-7; D: TRBD2; V: TRBV18; DNA: TGTGCCAGCTCACCGCGACTAGCGGGGGCGAGCTCCTACGAGCAGTACTTC; CDR3: CASSPRLAGASSYEQYF
size: -; J: TRBJ1-4; D: -; V: TRBV6-5; DNA: TGTGCCAGCAGTCCCGGGAATGAAAAACTGTTTTTT; CDR3: CASSPGNEKLFF
size: -; J: TRBJ2-1; D: -; V: TRBV11-2; DNA: TGTGCCAGCAGCCCCTATTACGGGCAGTTCTTC; CDR3: CASSPYYGQFF
size: -; J: TRBJ1-1; D: -; V: TRBV12-5; DNA: TGTGCTAGTGGTTTGGAGAGGCGGGCTTTCTTT; CDR3: CASGLERRAFF
size: -; J: TRBJ2-7; D: -; V: TRBV28; DNA: TGTGCCAGCATCACACCTGGCCGATCCCTCGACGAGCAGTACTTC; CDR3: CASITPGRSLDEQYF
size: -; J: TRBJ1-1; D: -; V: TRBV5-1; DNA: TGCGCCAGCAGCTTGCGCGAAGGACAGAACACTGAAGCTTTCTTT; CDR3: CASSLREGQNTEAFF
size: -; J: TRBJ2-1; D: -; V: TRBV9; DNA: TGTGCCAGCAGCGTAGAACTAACGAGCTACAATGAGCAGTTCTTC; CDR3: CASSVELTSYNEQFF
size: -; J: TRBJ2-7; D: TRBD2; V: TRBV3-1/TRBV3-2; DNA: TGTGCCAGCAGTCACACCGGGACTAGCCACGTCGAGCAGTACTTC; CDR3: CASSHTGTSHVEQYF
size: -; J: TRBJ2-2; D: TRBD2; V: TRBV18; DNA: TGTGCCAGCTCACCGACTAGCGGGAGGAACACCGGGGAGCTGTTTTTT; CDR3: CASSPTSGRNTGELFF
size: -; J: TRBJ2-1; D: TRBD1; V: TRBV7-2; DNA: TGTGCCAGCAGCTTATCAGGGGGAGCGAACGGAATTGAGCAGTTCTTC; CDR3: CASSLSGGANGIEQFF
size: -; J: TRBJ2-5; D: TRBD1; V: TRBV27; DNA: TGTGCCAGCAGTTTATCGAAGGGACAGGGTCTTATCAAGACCCAGTACTTC; CDR3: CASSLSKGQGLIKTQYF
size: many; J: TRBJ1-6; D: TRBD1; V: TRBV5-4; DNA: TGTGCCAGCAGCTCCCTCCAAGGGGGCGGTTCACCCCTCCACTTT; CDR3: CASSSLQGGGSPLHF
size: -; J: TRBJ2-1; D: TRBD1; V: TRBV5-1; DNA: TGCGCCAGCAGCTCACGGACAGGGGGCCCAGGGTTCTTC; CDR3: CASSSRTGGPGFF
size: -; J: TRBJ1-1; D: -; V: TRBV6-2/TRBV6-3; DNA: TGTGCCAGCAGTTACTCGTACAGGCCGAACACTGAAGCTTTCTTT; CDR3: CASSYSYRPNTEAFF
size: -; J: TRBJ2-7; D: -; V: TRBV11-2; DNA: TGTGCCAGCAGCCTCGAGTACGAGCAGTACTTC; CDR3: CASSLEYEQYF
size: once; J: TRBJ2-7; D: -; V: TRBV11-2; DNA: TGTGCCAGCAGCTTAGAGTTACAGGGTGGGTCCTACGAGCAGTACTTC; CDR3: CASSLELQGGSYEQYF
size: -; J: TRBJ1-2; D: TRBD1; V: TRBV5-4; DNA: TGTGCCAGCAGCATTGGACAGGGGGCAATCTATGGCTACACCTTC; CDR3: CASSIGQGAIYGYTF
size: -; J: TRBJ2-7; D: TRBD2; V: TRBV5-1; DNA: TGCGCCAGCAGCTTGGAGCGGGGTTACGAGCAGTACTTC; CDR3: CASSLERGYEQYF
size: -; J: TRBJ1-5; D: TRBD1; V: TRBV6-5; DNA: TGTGCCAGCAGTTCCGGGACAGGGGGACGTCAGCCCCAGCATTTT; CDR3: CASSSGTGGRQPQHF
size: -; J: TRBJ1-2; D: -; V: TRBV5-4; DNA: TGTGCCAGCAGCTTGGTAGGGGTTAATATCTATGGCTACACCTTC; CDR3: CASSLVGVNIYGYTF
size: -; J: TRBJ2-1; D: TRBD2; V: TRBV28; DNA: TGTGCCAGCTTGGCAAGGGGACTAGGAGGGAAGAATGAGCAGTTCTTC; CDR3: CASLARGLGGKNEQFF
size: -; J: TRBJ2-7; D: -; V: TRBV27; DNA: TGTGCCAGCAGTTTACTCTCCGGGAGCTCCTACGAGCAGTACTTC; CDR3: CASSLLSGSSYEQYF
size: few; J: TRBJ2-7; D: -; V: TRBV5-4; DNA: TGTGCCAGCAGCTTGTACGGGATGTCCTACGAGCAGTACTTC; CDR3: CASSLYGMSYEQYF
size: -; J: TRBJ2-7; D: -; V: TRBV19; DNA: TGTGCCAGTAGTATAGCGGTAGGGGGACACTACGAGCAGTACTTC; CDR3: CASSIAVGGHYEQYF
size: -; J: TRBJ1-6; D: TRBD1; V: TRBV4-3; DNA: TGCGCCAGCAGCCAAGATTCACAGGGGGATTCACCCCTCCACTTT; CDR3: CASSQDSQGDSPLHF
size: once; J: TRBJ1-1; D: TRBD1; V: TRBV18; DNA: TGTGCCAGCTCAACCGGGACAGGGGTTGGGACTGAAGCTTTCTTT; CDR3: CASSTGTGVGTEAFF
size: -; J: TRBJ1-1; D: TRBD1; V: TRBV19; DNA: TGTGCCAGTAGTAACCCGTCTGGACAGGGTGCCATTGGAGCTTTCTTT; CDR3: CASSNPSGQGAIGAFF
size: once; J: TRBJ2-7; D: -; V: TRBV18; DNA: TGTGCCAGCTCACCACCCCAGGGCTACGAGCAGTACTTC; CDR3: CASSPPQGYEQYF
size: few; J: TRBJ1-1; D: -; V: TRBV19; DNA: TGTGCCAGCCGACGGACTATGAACACTGAAGCTTTCTTT; CDR3: CASRRTMNTEAFF
size: -; J: TRBJ2-1; D: -; V: TRBV6-6; DNA: TGTGCCAGCAGTTACTCAGGGGAGGCCAGTGAGCAGTTCTTC; CDR3: CASSYSGEASEQFF
size: -; J: TRBJ1-1; D: TRBD1; V: TRBV4-3; DNA: TGCGCCAGCAGCCAAGATCACGACAGGGGAATAGCTTTCTTT; CDR3: CASSQDHDRGIAFF
size: -; J: TRBJ2-1; D: -; V: TRBV6-1; DNA: TGTGCCAGCAGTGATGCCCCACCTCTCGACAGGCTGTATGAGCAGTTCTTC; CDR3: CASSDAPPLDRLYEQFF
size: -; J: TRBJ2-1; D: TRBD2; V: TRBV28; DNA: TGTGCCAGCTCATCGGGGTCGGGAGGGCCGGATGAGCAGTTCTTC; CDR3: CASSSGSGGPDEQFF
size: -; J: TRBJ2-7; D: TRBD1; V: TRBV15; DNA: TGTGCCACCAGCAGGGACAGGCAGGTCTACGAGCAGTACTTC; CDR3: CATSRDRQVYEQYF
size: -; J: TRBJ2-1; D: TRBD2; V: TRBV6-5; DNA: TGTGCCAGCAGTCCGCGGGGGGTTAGAAACAATGAGCAGTTCTTC; CDR3: CASSPRGVRNNEQFF
size: -; J: TRBJ2-7; D: TRBD2; V: TRBV7-2; DNA: TGTGCCAGCAGCTTAGTCACTAGCGGCGTAAGCTCCTACGAGCAGTACTTC; CDR3: CASSLVTSGVSSYEQYF
size: -; J: TRBJ1-1; D: TRBD1; V: TRBV3-1/TRBV3-2; DNA: TGTGCCAGCAGCCAAGTTGTGGACAGGGGGTTGGGGGCTTTCTTT; CDR3: CASSQVVDRGLGAFF
size: -; J: TRBJ1-1; D: TRBD1; V: TRBV7-8; DNA: TGTGCCAGCAGCTTAGCCCAACAGGGGATTGGCACTGAAGCTTTCTTT; CDR3: CASSLAQQGIGTEAFF
size: -; J: TRBJ1-1; D: TRBD1; V: TRBV29-1; DNA: TGCAGCGTTGAAAGGGGACAGGTCCTGGTGAACACTGAAGCTTTCTTT; CDR3: CSVERGQVLVNTEAFF